A single sample is the source of the 22 T cell receptor beta chains below, sequenced in a study of beta chain features in type 1 diabetes. The entirety of the isolated RNA underwent reverse transcription, so expressed TCRB transcripts were sequenced. Data came from immunoSEQ multiplex PCR; TCRdb stores just in-frame clones and leaves some out. The sample records 130,000 to 150,000 clones, 9.2% being singletons. Sequenced sample: central memory CD4+ T cells from blood. These receptors all come from a man younger than 30 in good health.

This clone was observed a handful of times. V gene TRBV9 combines with J gene TRBJ1-5; possibly TRBD1 for D (6 bases). CDR3 length: 15 amino acids. Germline values: CDR1 SGDLS, CDR2 YYNGEE. Between the trimmed V and J ends, which lost 2 bases and 5 bases, there was a span of 14 bases. CDR3 in DNA: TGTGCCAGCAGCGTGGGCCAGGGGAGGGATCAGCCCCAGCATTTT. Its protein product is CASSVGQGRDQPQHF.

This clone was detected a few times. The rearrangement links TRBV4-2 to TRBJ2-3, with D maybe TRBD2 (6 bases). The CDR3 loop spans 16 amino acids. The germline V gene has CDR1 LGHNA and CDR2 YNFKEQ. V lost 6 bases to trimming and J lost 0 bases, with 16 bases between them. CDR3 bases: TGTGCCAGCAGTTCTGCTAGCGTCACTAGCACAGATACGCAGTATTTT. Protein product: CASSSASVTSTDTQYF.

The rearrangement uses TRBV7-3 and TRBJ2-1; 8 bases align to TRBD1. Germline V gene data show CDR1 as SGHTA and CDR2 as FQGTGA. The CDR3 is 15 residues long. V shed 2 bases, J shed 2 bases, and the junction held 2 bases outside the gene matches. The CDR3 DNA is TGTGCCAGCAGCTTACAGGGGGCGGCCTACAATGAGCAGTTCTTC. Amino acid sequence: CASSLQGAAYNEQFF.

In its sample, this clone was seen a few times. J is TRBJ2-1 and V is TRBV7-3; TRBD2 agrees at 12 bases. The CDR3 is made up of 15 amino acids. After removal of 0 bases from V and 9 bases from J, the junction contained 3 bases not matched to a gene. Looked up from germline, CDR1 is SGHTA and CDR2 is FQGTGA. For the CDR3, the DNA is TGTGCCAGCAGCTTAACCCTAGCGGGGGGGGGTGAGCAGTTCTTC. Encoded protein: CASSLTLAGGGEQFF. Complete variable domain (other parts from reference TRBV7-3 and TRBJ2-1): GAGVSQTPSNKVTEKGKYVELRCDPISGHTALYWYRQSLGQGPEFLIYFQGTGAADDSGLPNDRFFAVRPEGSVSTLKIQRTERGDSAVYLCASSLTLAGGGEQFFGPGTRLTVL.

In its sample, this clone is medium-sized. The V and J genes are TRBV7-2 and TRBJ2-7, with 8 bases matching TRBD2. CDR3 length: 15 residues. Germline V gene data show CDR1 as SGHTA and CDR2 as FQGNSA. V lost 5 bases and J lost 3; bases outside the gene matches: 9. The CDR3, as DNA: TGTGCCAGCAGCCCCACCGGGACTAGTTTCTACGAGCAGTACTTC. Protein sequence: CASSPTGTSFYEQYF.

This clone was detected a few times. This chain joins TRBV7-2 and TRBJ2-7, with TRBD2 as a possible D gene (7 bases). The V gene's germline CDR1 is SGHTA and CDR2 FQGNSA. The CDR3 consists of 15 residues. The V end was cut by 0 bases, the J end by 3 bases, with 12 bases between. This CDR3 reads CASSLADGGHYEQYF. Written as DNA, the CDR3 is TGTGCCAGCAGCTTAGCGGACGGGGGGCACTACGAGCAGTACTTC.

This chain connects TRBV2 to TRBJ2-3, with D hard to call. Trimming pared 4 bases from V and 2 bases from J, leaving 10 bases between. The CDR3 has 14 residues. Germline V gene lookup returns CDR1 SNHLY and CDR2 FYNNEI. The CDR3 coding sequence is TGTGCCAGCAGTGTTCTCGGAGACACAGATACGCAGTATTTT. This codes for CASSVLGDTDTQYF.

This clone was seen more than once but under ten times. The gene calls are TRBV5-1 and TRBJ1-3; the D gene is possibly TRBD1 (5 bases). Germline V gene sequence: CDR1 SGHRS, CDR2 YFSETQ. V was pared by 5 bases and J by 5 bases, with 17 bases between. The CDR3 length is 15 residues. This CDR3 is CASSDLDSYRNTIYF. The CDR3 DNA sequence: TGCGCCAGCAGTGACTTAGACAGTTACCGAAACACCATATATTTT.

This clone was detected many times. The chain combines TRBV29-1 with TRBJ2-5; the match to TRBD1 covers 7 bases. Germline V gene lookup returns CDR1 SQVTM and CDR2 ANQGSEA. V gave up 0 bases and J gave up 6 bases; unmatched junction bases: 4. The CDR3 extends over 13 amino acids. CDR3 sequence reads: CSVEDHRGKTQYF. The CDR3 bases are TGCAGCGTTGAAGACCACAGGGGAAAGACCCAGTACTTC.

This chain links TRBV6-6 with TRBJ2-2, with D possibly being TRBD2 (7 bases). V was trimmed by 7 bases and J by 7 bases, leaving 16 bases between them. The CDR3 has 14 amino acids. CDR1 and CDR2 (germline): MNHNY, SVGAGI (reference sequence). In DNA, the CDR3 is TGTGCCAGCAAGGGGGGGACATTAGACGGGGAGCTGTTTTTT. Protein product: CASKGGTLDGELFF.

This clone appeared a few times. The chain is built from TRBV9 and TRBJ2-2; D is uncertain. This CDR3 spans 13 amino acids. V lost 0 bases, J lost 6 bases, and 6 bases lay in between. Germline V lookup: CDR1 SGDLS, CDR2 YYNGEE. The CDR3 DNA sequence: TGTGCCAGCAGCGTAGTCCTCGCCGGGGAGCTGTTTTTT. Translated: CASSVVLAGELFF.

In its sample, this clone was seen a few times. The gene calls are TRBV7-3 and TRBJ2-3; 7 bases map to TRBD2. This CDR3 contains 16 residues. V shed 2 bases, J shed 1 base, and the junction held 6 bases outside the gene matches. The germline V gene encodes CDR1 SGHTA and CDR2 FQGTGA. CDR3 residues: CASSLGASGGTDTQYF. The CDR3 DNA sequence: TGTGCCAGCAGCTTAGGTGCTAGCGGAGGCACAGATACGCAGTATTTT.

The CDR3 is CASSYSGGEEKLFF. In nucleotides, the CDR3 is TGTGCCAGCAGTTACTCAGGGGGCGAGGAAAAACTGTTTTTT. The chain combines TRBV6-6 with TRBJ1-4; 7 bases are shared with TRBD1. The germline CDR1 and CDR2 sequences are MNHNY and SVGAGI (reference sequence). CDR3 length equals 14 residues. The V gene end was trimmed by 0 bases and the J gene end by 8 bases; junction bases not matched to a gene: 3.

This clone was seen a handful of times. J is TRBJ2-7 and V is TRBV30, with 8 nucleotides matching TRBD2. Trimming cost V 5 bases and J 7 bases; bases outside gene matches: 4. This CDR3 is built from 11 residues. CDR1 GTSNPN and CDR2 SVGIG come from the germline V gene (reference sequence). CDR3 sequence reads: CAWAGGREQYF. CDR3 coding DNA: TGTGCCTGGGCGGGGGGACGGGAGCAGTACTTC.

This clone occurred a few times. Other nucleotide sequences in the sample specify the same CDR3. The chain employs TRBV7-2 and TRBJ1-5; 11 bases align to TRBD1. There are 15 residues in the CDR3. Losses at the gene ends were 4 bases for V and 4 bases for J; bases not matched to a gene: 3. Germline-derived CDR1 and CDR2 are SGHTA and FQGNSA. The CDR3: CASSWGQGGNQPQHF. In DNA, the CDR3 is TGTGCCAGCAGCTGGGGACAGGGGGGAAATCAGCCCCAGCATTTT.

J is TRBJ1-2 and V is TRBV10-1; D remains ambiguous. The CDR3 consists of 11 residues. The V and J ends lost 2 bases and 7 bases respectively, with 5 bases between them. The germline gives CDR1 WNHNN, CDR2 SYGVQD (reference sequence). DNA of the CDR3: TGCGCCAGCAGTGAGAGGAGTGGCTACACCTTC. Translating gives CASSERSGYTF.

This clone has a handful of counts. The rearrangement joins TRBV18 to TRBJ2-1; 9 nucleotides line up with TRBD2. Germline CDR1 KGHSH, CDR2 LQKENI. Trimming took 3 bases from V and 7 from J; bases not matched to a gene: 4. This CDR3 has 14 amino acids. CDR3 bases: TGTGCCAGCTCACCCCTAGCGGGGATAAATGAGCAGTTCTTC. Its protein product is CASSPLAGINEQFF.

This clone was seen a few times. V is TRBV7-2 and J is TRBJ2-6, with D possibly being TRBD1 (6 bases). CDR3 length: 16 residues. V was pared by 1 base and J by 2 bases, with 9 bases between. Germline V lookup: CDR1 SGHTA, CDR2 FQGNSA. CDR3 sequence: CASSLDRVPGANVLTF. The DNA of the CDR3 is TGTGCCAGCAGCTTAGACAGGGTCCCTGGGGCCAACGTCCTGACTTTC.

This clone appeared a few times. The V call is TRBV6-5, the J call TRBJ2-7, with TRBD2 matching over 8 bases. J gave up 4 bases and V 6 bases, and 11 bases lay outside the gene matches. Germline V gives CDR1 MNHEY, CDR2 SVGAGI. The CDR3 totals 15 residues. This chain's CDR3 is CASRTGPAGVYEQYF. The CDR3 bases are TGTGCCAGCAGGACCGGACCAGCGGGGGTTTACGAGCAGTACTTC.

This clone has just a few counts. The chain couples TRBV9 to TRBJ1-2; D gene uncertain. Trimming shortened V by 0 bases and J by 4 bases, and 10 bases separated the two germline ends. Germline CDR1 is SGDLS and CDR2 is YYNGEE. The CDR3 is 14 amino acids. CDR3 in amino acids: CASSVGDGGYGYTF. The CDR3 bases are TGTGCCAGCAGCGTAGGGGATGGAGGCTATGGCTACACCTTC. The entire variable domain, with the rest obtained from reference TRBV9 and TRBJ1-2, is as follows: DSGVTQTPKHLITATGQRVTLRCSPRSGDLSVYWYQQSLDQGLQFLIQYYNGEERAKGNILERFSAQQFPDLHSELNLSSLELGDSALYFCASSVGDGGYGYTFGSGTRLTVV.

This clone has a handful of counts. The genes are TRBV11-2 and TRBJ2-5, with 8 bases matching TRBD2. Per germline, CDR1 SGHAT and CDR2 FQNNGV. J was trimmed by 1 base and V by 5 bases; bases with no gene match: 3. The CDR3 covers 14 residues. The CDR3 loop is CASSRSGTQETQYF. The CDR3 nucleotides are TGTGCCAGCAGCCGTAGCGGGACCCAAGAGACCCAGTACTTC.

The chain uses TRBV7-9 and TRBJ1-5; 10 positions match TRBD1. This CDR3 comprises 13 residues. The trim removed 8 bases at V and 6 bases at J, leaving 4 bases unmatched. In germline, CDR1 is SEHNR, CDR2 FQNEAQ (reference sequence). The CDR3 region has the DNA TGTGCCAGCGGGGACAGGGGAGGTCAGCCCCAGCATTTT. Protein product: CASGDRGGQPQHF.